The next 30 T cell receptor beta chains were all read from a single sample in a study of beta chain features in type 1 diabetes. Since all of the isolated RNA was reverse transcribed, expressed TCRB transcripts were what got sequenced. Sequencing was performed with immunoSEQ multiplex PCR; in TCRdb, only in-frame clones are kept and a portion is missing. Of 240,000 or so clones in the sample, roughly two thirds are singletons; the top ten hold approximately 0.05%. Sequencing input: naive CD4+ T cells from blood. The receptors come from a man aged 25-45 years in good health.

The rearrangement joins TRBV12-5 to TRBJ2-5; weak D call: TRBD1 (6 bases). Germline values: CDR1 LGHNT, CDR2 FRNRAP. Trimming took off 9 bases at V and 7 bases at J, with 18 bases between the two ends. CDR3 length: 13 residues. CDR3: CASTQGSKGTQYF. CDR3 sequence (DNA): TGTGCTAGCACACAGGGATCGAAAGGGACCCAGTACTTC.

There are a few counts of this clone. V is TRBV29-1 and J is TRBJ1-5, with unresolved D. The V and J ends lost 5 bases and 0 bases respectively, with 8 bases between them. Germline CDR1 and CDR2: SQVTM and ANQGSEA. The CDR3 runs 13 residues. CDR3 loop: CSVSASSNQPQHF. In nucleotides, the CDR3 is TGCAGCGTTTCGGCCAGTAGCAATCAGCCCCAGCATTTT.

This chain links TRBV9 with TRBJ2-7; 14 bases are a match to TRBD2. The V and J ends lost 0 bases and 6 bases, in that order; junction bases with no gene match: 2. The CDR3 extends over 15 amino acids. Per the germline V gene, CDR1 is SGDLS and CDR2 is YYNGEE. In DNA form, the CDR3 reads TGTGCCAGCAGCGTAGAGGGACTAGCGGGAGTCGAGCAGTACTTC. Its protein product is CASSVEGLAGVEQYF.

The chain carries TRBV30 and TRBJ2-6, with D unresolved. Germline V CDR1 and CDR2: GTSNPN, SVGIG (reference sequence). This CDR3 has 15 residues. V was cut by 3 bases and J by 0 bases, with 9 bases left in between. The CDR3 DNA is TGTGCCTGGAGCCAGGATGTCTCTGGGGCCAACGTCCTGACTTTC. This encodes CAWSQDVSGANVLTF.

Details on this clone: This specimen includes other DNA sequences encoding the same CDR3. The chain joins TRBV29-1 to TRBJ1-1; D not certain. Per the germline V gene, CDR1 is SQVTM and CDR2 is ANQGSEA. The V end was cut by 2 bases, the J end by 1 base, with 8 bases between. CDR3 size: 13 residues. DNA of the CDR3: TGCAGCGTTGAAAGGGCAGCGAACACTGAAGCTTTCTTT. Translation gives CSVERAANTEAFF.

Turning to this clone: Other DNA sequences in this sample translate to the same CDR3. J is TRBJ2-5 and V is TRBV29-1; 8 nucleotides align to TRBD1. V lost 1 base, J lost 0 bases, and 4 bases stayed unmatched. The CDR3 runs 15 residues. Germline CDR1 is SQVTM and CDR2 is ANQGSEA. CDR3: CSVEGDRGYQETQYF. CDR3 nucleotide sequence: TGCAGCGTTGAAGGTGACAGGGGTTACCAAGAGACCCAGTACTTC.

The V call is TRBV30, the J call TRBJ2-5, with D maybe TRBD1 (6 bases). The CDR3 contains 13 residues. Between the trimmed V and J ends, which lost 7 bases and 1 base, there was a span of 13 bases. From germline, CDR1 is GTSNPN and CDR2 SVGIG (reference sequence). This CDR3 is CASNRDLQETQYF. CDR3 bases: TGTGCCTCCAACAGGGATCTCCAAGAGACCCAGTACTTC.

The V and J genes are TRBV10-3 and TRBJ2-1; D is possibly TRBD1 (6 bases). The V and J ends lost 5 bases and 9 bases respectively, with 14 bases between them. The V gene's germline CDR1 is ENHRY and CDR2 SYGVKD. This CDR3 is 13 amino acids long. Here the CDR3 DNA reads TGTGCCATCAGTCCCGCACAGGGCGGTGAGCAGTTCTTC. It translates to CAISPAQGGEQFF.

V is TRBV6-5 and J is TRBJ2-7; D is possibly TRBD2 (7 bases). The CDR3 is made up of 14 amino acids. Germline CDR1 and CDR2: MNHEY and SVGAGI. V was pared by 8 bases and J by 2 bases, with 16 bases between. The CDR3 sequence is CASLMGRGAYEQYF. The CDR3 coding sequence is TGTGCCAGCCTCATGGGGAGGGGGGCCTACGAGCAGTACTTC.

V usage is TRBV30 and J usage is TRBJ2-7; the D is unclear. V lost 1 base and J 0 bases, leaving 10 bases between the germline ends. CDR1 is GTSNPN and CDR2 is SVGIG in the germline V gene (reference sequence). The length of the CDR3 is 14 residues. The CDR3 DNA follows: TGTGCCTGGAGTGGGAAGGTGTCCTCCTACGAGCAGTACTTC. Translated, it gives CAWSGKVSSYEQYF. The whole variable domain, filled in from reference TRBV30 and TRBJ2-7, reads SQTIHQWPATLVQPVGSPLSLECTVEGTSNPNLYWYRQAAGRGLQLLFYSVGIGQISSEVPQNLSASRPQDRQFILSSKKLLLSDSGFYLCAWSGKVSSYEQYFGPGTRLTVT.

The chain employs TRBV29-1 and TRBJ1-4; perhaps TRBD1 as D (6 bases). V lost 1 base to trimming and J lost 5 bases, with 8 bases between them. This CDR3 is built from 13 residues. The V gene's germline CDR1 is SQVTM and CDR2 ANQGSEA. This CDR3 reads CSVEGTVNEKLFF. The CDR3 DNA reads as TGCAGCGTTGAAGGGACAGTGAATGAAAAACTGTTTTTT.

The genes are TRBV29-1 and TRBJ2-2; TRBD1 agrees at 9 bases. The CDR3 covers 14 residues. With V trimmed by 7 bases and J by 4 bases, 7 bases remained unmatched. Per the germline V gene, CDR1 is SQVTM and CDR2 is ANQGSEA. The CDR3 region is CSETGTGFTGELFF. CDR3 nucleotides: TGCAGCGAAACCGGGACAGGGTTCACCGGGGAGCTGTTTTTT.

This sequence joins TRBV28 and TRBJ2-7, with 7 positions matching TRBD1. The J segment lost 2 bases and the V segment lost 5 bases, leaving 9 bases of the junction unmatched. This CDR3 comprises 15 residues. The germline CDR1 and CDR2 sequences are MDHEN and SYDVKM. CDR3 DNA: TGTGCCAGCAGTATGACAGGGATAAGAACCTACGAGCAGTACTTC. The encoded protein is CASSMTGIRTYEQYF.

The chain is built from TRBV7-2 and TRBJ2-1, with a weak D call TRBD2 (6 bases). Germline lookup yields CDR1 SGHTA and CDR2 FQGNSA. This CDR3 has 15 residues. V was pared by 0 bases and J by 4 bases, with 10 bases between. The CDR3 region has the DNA TGTGCCAGCAGCTTAGCCAGGGAGGCGTACAATGAGCAGTTCTTC. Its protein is CASSLAREAYNEQFF.

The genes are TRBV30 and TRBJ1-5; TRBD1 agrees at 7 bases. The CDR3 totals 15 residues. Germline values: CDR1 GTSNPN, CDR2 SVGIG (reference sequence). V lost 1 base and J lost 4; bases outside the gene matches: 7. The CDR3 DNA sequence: TGTGCCTGGAGTGCCGGGACAGTGGAGAATCAGCCCCAGCATTTT. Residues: CAWSAGTVENQPQHF.

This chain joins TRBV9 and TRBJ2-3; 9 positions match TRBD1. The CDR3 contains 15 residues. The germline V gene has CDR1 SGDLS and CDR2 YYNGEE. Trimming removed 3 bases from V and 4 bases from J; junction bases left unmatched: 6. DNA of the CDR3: TGTGCCAGCAGCGCAGGGACAGGGAGACCAGATACGCAGTATTTT. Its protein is CASSAGTGRPDTQYF.

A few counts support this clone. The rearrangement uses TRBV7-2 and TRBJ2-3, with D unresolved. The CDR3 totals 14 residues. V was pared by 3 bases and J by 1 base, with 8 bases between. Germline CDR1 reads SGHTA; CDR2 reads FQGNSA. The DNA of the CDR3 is TGTGCCAGCAGCTTTTCGTCGGGCACAGATACGCAGTATTTT. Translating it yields CASSFSSGTDTQYF.

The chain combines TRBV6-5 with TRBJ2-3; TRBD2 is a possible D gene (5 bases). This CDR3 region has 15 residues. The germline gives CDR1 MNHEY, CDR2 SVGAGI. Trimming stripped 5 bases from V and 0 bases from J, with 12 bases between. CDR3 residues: CASSPGDTSTDTQYF. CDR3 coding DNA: TGTGCCAGCAGTCCCGGGGATACCAGCACAGATACGCAGTATTTT.

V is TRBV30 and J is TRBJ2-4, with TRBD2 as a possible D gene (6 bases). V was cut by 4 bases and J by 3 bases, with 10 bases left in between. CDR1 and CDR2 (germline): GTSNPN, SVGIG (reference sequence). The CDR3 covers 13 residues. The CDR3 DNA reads TGTGCCTGGACCCACGGGGGCAAAAACATTCAGTACTTC. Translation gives CAWTHGGKNIQYF.

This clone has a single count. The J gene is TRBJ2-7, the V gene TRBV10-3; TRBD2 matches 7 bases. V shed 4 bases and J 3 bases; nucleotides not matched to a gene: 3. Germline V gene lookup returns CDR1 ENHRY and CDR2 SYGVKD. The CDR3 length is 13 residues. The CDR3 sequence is CAISGTSDYEQYF. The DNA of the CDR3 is TGTGCCATCAGTGGTACTAGCGACTACGAGCAGTACTTC.

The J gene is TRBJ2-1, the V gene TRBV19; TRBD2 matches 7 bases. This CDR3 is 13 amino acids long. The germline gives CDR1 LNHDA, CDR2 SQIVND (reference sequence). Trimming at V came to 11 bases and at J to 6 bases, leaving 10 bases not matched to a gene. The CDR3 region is CALGRDRRNEQFF. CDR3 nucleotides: TGTGCCCTGGGGAGGGACCGACGCAATGAGCAGTTCTTC.

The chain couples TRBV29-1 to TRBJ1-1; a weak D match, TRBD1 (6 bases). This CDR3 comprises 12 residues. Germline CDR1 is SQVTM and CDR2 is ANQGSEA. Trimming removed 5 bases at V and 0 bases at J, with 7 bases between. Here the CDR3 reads CSVRTVNTEAFF. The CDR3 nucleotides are TGCAGCGTTCGGACAGTGAACACTGAAGCTTTCTTT.

CDR3 residues: CASTRGSRWNTGELFF. Written as DNA, the CDR3 is TGTGCCAGCACCAGAGGGAGCAGGTGGAACACCGGGGAGCTGTTTTTT. The chain is built from TRBV7-2 and TRBJ2-2; D may be TRBD2 (5 bases). Germline assignment: CDR1 SGHTA and CDR2 FQGNSA. There are 16 residues in the CDR3. V was clipped by 7 bases and J by 1 base, with 16 bases between them.

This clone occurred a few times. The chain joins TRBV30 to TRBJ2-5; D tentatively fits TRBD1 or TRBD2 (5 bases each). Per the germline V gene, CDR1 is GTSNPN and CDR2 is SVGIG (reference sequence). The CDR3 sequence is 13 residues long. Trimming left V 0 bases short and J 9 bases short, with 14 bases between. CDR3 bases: TGTGCCTGGAGTGTGGGAGCCCTGGGGGCCCAGTACTTC. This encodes CAWSVGALGAQYF.

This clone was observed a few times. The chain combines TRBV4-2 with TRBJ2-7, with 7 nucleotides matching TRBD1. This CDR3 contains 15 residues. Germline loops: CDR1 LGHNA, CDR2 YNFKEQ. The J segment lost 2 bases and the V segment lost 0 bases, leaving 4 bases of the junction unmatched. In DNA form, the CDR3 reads TGTGCCAGCAGCCAAGAGTCTAGGGGGCCCTACGAGCAGTACTTC. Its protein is CASSQESRGPYEQYF.

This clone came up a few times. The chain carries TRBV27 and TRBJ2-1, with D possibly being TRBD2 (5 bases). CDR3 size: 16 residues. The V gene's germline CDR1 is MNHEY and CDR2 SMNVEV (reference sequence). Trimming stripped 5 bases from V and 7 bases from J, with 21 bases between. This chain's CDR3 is CASSSGGLRERNEQFF. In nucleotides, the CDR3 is TGTGCCAGCAGTAGTGGCGGACTGCGCGAGAGGAATGAGCAGTTCTTC.

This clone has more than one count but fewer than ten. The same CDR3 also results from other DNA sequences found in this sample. The CDR3 region is CAWSVRLNEQFF. Written as DNA, the CDR3 is TGTGCCTGGAGTGTACGGTTGAATGAGCAGTTCTTC. The genes are TRBV30 and TRBJ2-1; D unresolved. Trimming shortened V by 0 bases and J by 7 bases, and 7 bases separated the two germline ends. Germline values: CDR1 GTSNPN, CDR2 SVGIG (reference sequence). The CDR3 is 12 residues long.

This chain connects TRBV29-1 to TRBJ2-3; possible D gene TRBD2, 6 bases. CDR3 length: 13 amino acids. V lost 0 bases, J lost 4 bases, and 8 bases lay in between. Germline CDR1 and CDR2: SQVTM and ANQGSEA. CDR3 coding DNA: TGCAGCGTTGAAGATGGAGGGGCAGATACGCAGTATTTT. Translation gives CSVEDGGADTQYF.

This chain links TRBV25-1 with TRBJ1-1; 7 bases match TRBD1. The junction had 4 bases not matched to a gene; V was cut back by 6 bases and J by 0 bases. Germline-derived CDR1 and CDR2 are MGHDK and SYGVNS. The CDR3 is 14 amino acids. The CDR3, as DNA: TGTGCCAGCAGACAGACAGGGATGAACACTGAAGCTTTCTTT. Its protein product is CASRQTGMNTEAFF.

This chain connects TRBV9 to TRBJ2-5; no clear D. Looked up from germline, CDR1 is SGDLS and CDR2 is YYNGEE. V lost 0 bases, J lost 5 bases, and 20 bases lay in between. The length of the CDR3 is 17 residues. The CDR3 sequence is CASSVGAQTLERETQYF. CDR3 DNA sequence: TGTGCCAGCAGCGTAGGCGCCCAGACTCTCGAAAGGGAGACCCAGTACTTC.